These T cell receptor beta chains were read from a single sample in a study of post-analysis software for immune sequencing data. MiXCR, run by TCRdb on the PCR reads, gives a single entry per CDR3 protein. The table lists about 430,000 distinct CDR3 sequences, 39% of them singletons. The sequencing input was blood. The receptors come from a girl aged 2 to 9 with multiple sclerosis. Each CDR3 is given with its conserved first and last residue. The order of the fields is clone size, D gene, J gene, CDR3 length, V gene, CDR3 protein, CDR3 DNA. A D gene is named only where the DNA matches it firmly. Clone size is shown for a subset of rows, as once, few, many or a class of expanded clone.

>-|-|TRBJ2-5|14|TRBV10-3
CAIRDQREGETQYF
TGTGCCATCAGGGACCAAAGGGAAGGGGAGACCCAGTACTTC
>-|-|TRBJ1-1|14|TRBV20-1
CSATIPRGNTEAFF
TGCAGTGCTACGATCCCCCGTGGGAACACTGAAGCTTTCTTT
>-|-|TRBJ2-3|22|TRBV6-1
CASSPRYGLAGLSQPSTDTQYF
TGTGCCAGCAGTCCCCGGTATGGGCTGGCGGGGCTAAGTCAACCTAGCACAGATACGCAGTATTTT
>-|-|TRBJ1-4|15|TRBV5-1
CASMPTAGGNEKLFF
TGCGCCAGCATGCCGACCGCCGGGGGAAATGAAAAACTGTTTTTT
>few|-|TRBJ2-7|15|TRBV5-1
CASSLDGGTYYEQYF
TGCGCCAGCAGCTTGGACGGGGGAACTTACTACGAGCAGTACTTC
>-|TRBD1|TRBJ2-1|15|TRBV5-1
CASKGQGDLNNEQFF
TGCGCCAGCAAAGGACAGGGGGACTTGAATAATGAGCAGTTCTTC
>-|TRBD1|TRBJ2-1|20|TRBV7-2
CVSSLKYSGTGMGMYNEQFF
TGTGTCAGCAGCTTAAAATATTCCGGGACAGGGATGGGTATGTACAATGAGCAGTTCTTC
>-|-|TRBJ1-5|14|TRBV6-6
CASSYGGGNQPQHF
TGTGCCAGCAGTTACGGGGGGGGCAATCAGCCCCAGCATTTT
>-|TRBD2|TRBJ2-3|15|TRBV7-3
CASSPSAGEWDTQYF
TGTGCCAGCAGCCCCTCAGCGGGAGAATGGGATACGCAGTATTTT
>few|TRBD2|TRBJ2-7|17|TRBV29-1
CSVEGFSGLAVYNEQYF
TGCAGCGTTGAAGGTTTTTCTGGGCTAGCGGTTTACAATGAGCAGTACTTC
>few|-|TRBJ2-7|10|TRBV20-1
CSADDYEQYF
TGCAGTGCTGATGATTACGAGCAGTACTTC
>once|TRBD2|TRBJ2-3|18|TRBV5-1
CASSGRASGGPSTDTQYF
TGCGCCAGCAGCGGCCGAGCTAGCGGGGGCCCTAGCACAGATACGCAGTATTTT